These 13 T cell receptor beta chains originate from one sample sequenced in a study of T cells after yellow fever vaccination. TCRdb reprocessed the 5' RACE reads with MiXCR, giving one entry per CDR3 protein. Found here are some 350,000 distinct CDR3 sequences, 9.5% to 13% of them singletons; the top ten hold roughly 18%. This sample comprised PBMCs, obtained on the day of the first yellow fever vaccination. The receptors were gathered from a young man who received the YFV17D yellow fever vaccine.

This clonotype showed up many times. This chain's CDR3 is CASSRRGTGAYGYTF. The CDR3 bases are TGTGCCAGCAGCCGAAGAGGGACAGGCGCTTATGGCTACACCTTC. This sequence joins TRBV3-1 and TRBJ1-2, with 8 bases matching TRBD1. This CDR3 has 15 amino acids. Unmatched junction bases numbered 9, after V lost 4 bases and J lost 5 bases. The V gene's germline CDR1 is LGHDT and CDR2 YNNKEL (reference sequence).

The CDR3 loop reads CASSPGQELPGYTF. The CDR3 coding sequence is TGTGCCAGCAGCCCAGGGCAGGAGCTTCCTGGCTACACCTTC. This chain links TRBV7-1 with TRBJ1-2; D might be TRBD1 (5 bases). TRBV7-1 is assigned to the ORF class and has an uncertain function. Trimming shortened V by 5 bases and J by 7 bases, and 17 bases separated the two germline ends. The CDR3 totals 14 residues.

This clonotype has more than one count but fewer than ten. The chain combines TRBV6-1 with TRBJ1-6; possibly TRBD1 for D (5 bases). This CDR3 spans 15 amino acids. Germline assignment: CDR1 MNHNS and CDR2 SASEGT. The germline V and J ends were trimmed by 6 bases and 9 bases, with 18 bases remaining between them. The CDR3 here is CASRPTGRGISPLHF. CDR3 DNA: TGTGCCAGCAGGCCCACGGGACGGGGGATTTCACCCCTCCACTTT.

The chain couples TRBV14 to TRBJ1-1; D gene uncertain. Trimming cost V 5 bases and J 8 bases, with 12 bases left between them. Germline-derived CDR1 and CDR2 are SGHDN and FVKESK. The CDR3 covers 12 residues. DNA for the CDR3: TGTGCCAGCAGCAAAAGAGGCCGGGAAGCTTTCTTT. Its translation: CASSKRGREAFF.

The chain carries TRBV6-5 and TRBJ1-5; D remains ambiguous. Germline V CDR1 and CDR2: MNHEY, SVGAGI. This CDR3 spans 15 amino acids. V lost 0 bases to trimming and J lost 7 bases, with 13 bases between them. The CDR3 DNA reads as TGTGCCAGCAGTTACTCGATCGGTGCACGGCAGCCCCAGCATTTT. Residues: CASSYSIGARQPQHF.

This clonotype showed up just a few times. The chain uses TRBV7-2 and TRBJ2-3; D ambiguous. V shed 6 bases and J shed 4 bases, with 11 bases lying between them. Germline loops: CDR1 SGHTA, CDR2 FQGNSA. The CDR3 totals 13 residues. The CDR3 protein is CASRSGFADTQYF. The CDR3 coding sequence is TGTGCCAGCAGATCCGGGTTCGCAGATACGCAGTATTTT.

The V and J genes are TRBV6-5 and TRBJ2-5, with D tentatively TRBD2 (7 bases). CDR1 and CDR2 from the germline V gene are MNHEY and SVGAGI. V was cut by 6 bases and J by 5 bases, with 22 bases left in between. This CDR3 contains 16 residues. The CDR3: CASSTYRDGRRETQYF. The CDR3 region has the DNA TGTGCCAGCAGCACCTACAGGGACGGGAGGAGGGAGACCCAGTACTTC.

The gene calls are TRBV7-9 and TRBJ2-2, with D perhaps matching TRBD1 (5 bases). V was trimmed by 3 bases and J by 2 bases, leaving 13 bases between them. The CDR3 is 16 amino acids. Germline V lookup: CDR1 SEHNR, CDR2 FQNEAQ (reference sequence). The CDR3 loop reads CASSFFRTSNTGELFF. In DNA, the CDR3 is TGTGCCAGCAGCTTTTTCAGGACATCTAACACCGGGGAGCTGTTTTTT.

This clonotype has ten or more counts. The chain uses TRBV7-2 and TRBJ1-3; unclear D gene. The germline V and J ends were trimmed by 3 bases and 1 base, with 7 bases remaining between them. The CDR3 is 14 residues long. Germline V lookup: CDR1 SGHTA, CDR2 FQGNSA. CDR3 sequence: CASSFYVSGNTIYF. CDR3 bases: TGTGCCAGCAGCTTTTATGTTTCTGGAAACACCATATATTTT.

This clonotype was recorded a few times. The junction and the germline gene differ at one end; a read error may be behind it. The chain employs TRBV7-8 and TRBJ2-5; TRBD1 is a possible D gene (5 bases). The CDR3 extends over 14 amino acids. Germline V gene lookup returns CDR1 SGHVS and CDR2 FQNEAQ. Written as DNA, the CDR3 is TGTGCCAGCAGCTTAATCGGCAGGGAAGATACCCAGTACTTC. As protein: CASSLIGREDTQYF.

The chain is built from TRBV30 and TRBJ2-5, with 13 bases lining up with TRBD2. Germline CDR1 reads GTSNPN; CDR2 reads SVGIG (reference sequence). Trimming took 3 bases from V and 5 from J; bases not matched to a gene: 9. This CDR3 has 16 residues. The CDR3 nucleotides read TGTGCCTGGAGAGCAGGGACTAGCGGGGCCTTCGAGACCCAGTACTTC. Amino acid sequence: CAWRAGTSGAFETQYF. Drawing the rest from reference TRBV30 and TRBJ2-5, the complete variable domain is SQTIHQWPATLVQPVGSPLSLECTVEGTSNPNLYWYRQAAGRGLQLLFYSVGIGQISSEVPQNLSASRPQDRQFILSSKKLLLSDSGFYLCAWRAGTSGAFETQYFGPGTRLLVL.

V and J are TRBV7-2 and TRBJ1-2; TRBD1 might be the D (5 bases). Germline V gene lookup returns CDR1 SGHTA and CDR2 FQGNSA. The CDR3 is 15 amino acids. Trimming pared 3 bases from V and 8 bases from J, leaving 19 bases between. The CDR3 spells CASSLAYKGAEGYTF. The DNA of the CDR3 is TGTGCCAGCAGCTTGGCATACAAAGGGGCGGAAGGCTACACCTTC.

This clonotype has just a few counts. The V call is TRBV28, the J call TRBJ2-2, with 8 bases aligning to TRBD1. J was trimmed by 3 bases and V by 5 bases; bases with no gene match: 11. Germline CDR1 reads MDHEN; CDR2 reads SYDVKM. The CDR3 length is 17 residues. Here the CDR3 DNA reads TGTGCCAGCAGTAACAATCAGGGGGCGGAGTACACCGGGGAGCTGTTTTTT. As protein: CASSNNQGAEYTGELFF.